This TCR beta chain was sequenced for a study of CD8+CD57+ T cells in acquired aplastic anemia. Study results and limitations: The number of CD8+ CDR3 sequences shared by patients and controls was approximately 31.

CDR1 MGHRA and CDR2 YSYEKL come from the germline V gene. CDR3 size: 20 residues. The V end lost 0 bases, the J end lost 8 bases, and 31 bases lay between the germline ends. The use of genomic DNA as template underpinned the TCR beta VDJ and CDR3 profiling. Each CDR3 protein is one row after TCRdb ran MiXCR on the reads. The data hold about 58,000 distinct CDR3 sequences, with 55% to 70% observed a single time. This clonotype was seen at least ten times. Its specificity is unknown. The sequenced patients had an expansion of CD8+CD57+ cells seen by flow cytometry. A severe acquired aplastic anemia diagnosis applied to all patients. Blood was sampled before the patients had received any therapy.

The sequence was obtained from a human donor with aplastic anemia. The chain has TRBV4-1 and TRBJ1-2; D call uncertain. The source material was sorted CD4+, CD8+, or CD8+CD57+ T cells (not recorded which) from PBMCs. CDR3: CASSQEAFSESSTFLEGYTF. The CDR3, as DNA: TGCGCCAGCAGCCAAGAAGCCTTCTCGGAGTCTTCCACCTTCTTAGAGGGCTACACCTTC.